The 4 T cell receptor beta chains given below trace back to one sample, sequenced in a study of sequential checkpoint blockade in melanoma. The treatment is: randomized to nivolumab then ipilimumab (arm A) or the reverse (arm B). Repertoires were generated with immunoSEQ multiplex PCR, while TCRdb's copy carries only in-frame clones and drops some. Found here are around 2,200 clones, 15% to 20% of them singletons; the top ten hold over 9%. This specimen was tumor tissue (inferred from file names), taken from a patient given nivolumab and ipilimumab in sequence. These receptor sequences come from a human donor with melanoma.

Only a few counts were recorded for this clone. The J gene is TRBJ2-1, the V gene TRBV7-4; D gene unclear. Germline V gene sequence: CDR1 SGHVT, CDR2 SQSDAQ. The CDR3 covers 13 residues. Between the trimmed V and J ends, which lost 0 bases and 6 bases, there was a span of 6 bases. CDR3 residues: CASSLAGSNEQFF. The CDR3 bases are TGTGCCAGCAGCTTAGCTGGGTCCAATGAGCAGTTCTTC.

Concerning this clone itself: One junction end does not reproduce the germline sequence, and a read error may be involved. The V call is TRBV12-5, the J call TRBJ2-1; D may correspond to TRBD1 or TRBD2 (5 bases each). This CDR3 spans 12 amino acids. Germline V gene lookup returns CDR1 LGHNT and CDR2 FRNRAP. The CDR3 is CASGPGSNEQFF. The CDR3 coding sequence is TGTGCCAGTGGGCCAGGGAGCAATGAGCAGTTCTTC.

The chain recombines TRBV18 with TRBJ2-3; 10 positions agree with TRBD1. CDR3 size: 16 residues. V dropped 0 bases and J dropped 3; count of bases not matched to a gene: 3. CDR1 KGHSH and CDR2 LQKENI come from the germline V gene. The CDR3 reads CASSPPTGGWTDTQYF. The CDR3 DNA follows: TGTGCCAGCTCACCACCGACAGGGGGCTGGACAGATACGCAGTATTTT.

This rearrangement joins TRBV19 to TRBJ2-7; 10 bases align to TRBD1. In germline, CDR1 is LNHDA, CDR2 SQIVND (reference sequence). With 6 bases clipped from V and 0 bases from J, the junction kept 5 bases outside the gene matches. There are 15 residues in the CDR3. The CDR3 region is CASSPGQGLSYEQYF. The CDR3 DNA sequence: TGTGCCAGTAGCCCGGGACAGGGGCTCTCCTACGAGCAGTACTTC. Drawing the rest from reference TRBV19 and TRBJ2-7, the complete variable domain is DGGITQSPKYLFRKEGQNVTLSCEQNLNHDAMYWYRQDPGQGLRLIYYSQIVNDFQKGDIAEGYSVSREKKESFPLTVTSAQKNPTAFYLCASSPGQGLSYEQYFGPGTRLTVT.